One and the same sample provided the 10 T cell receptor beta chains below, sequenced in a study of Tregs in tolerant kidney transplant recipients. The protocol was immunoSEQ multiplex PCR, while the TCRdb copy is restricted to in-frame clones and leaves out a portion. The sample carries 110,000 or so clones, 85% to 95% recorded once. The sample comprised CD4+ T cells from blood. Receptors originate from a human donor in good health.

The V gene is TRBV19, the J gene TRBJ2-1; TRBD2 aligns across 14 bases. This CDR3 is 16 amino acids long. With V trimmed by 5 bases and J by 7 bases, 7 bases remained unmatched. The germline V gene has CDR1 LNHDA and CDR2 SQIVND (reference sequence). In nucleotides, the CDR3 is TGTGCCAGTAGTCGTCTCGGGACTAGCGGGGGTAATGAGCAGTTCTTC. Translating it yields CASSRLGTSGGNEQFF. Complete variable domain (other parts from reference TRBV19 and TRBJ2-1): DGGITQSPKYLFRKEGQNVTLSCEQNLNHDAMYWYRQDPGQGLRLIYYSQIVNDFQKGDIAEGYSVSREKKESFPLTVTSAQKNPTAFYLCASSRLGTSGGNEQFFGPGTRLTVL.

The genes are TRBV29-1 and TRBJ2-1; possible D gene TRBD1, 5 bases. V dropped 0 bases and J dropped 7 bases, with 16 bases sitting between them. In germline, CDR1 is SQVTM, CDR2 ANQGSEA. There are 15 residues in the CDR3. CDR3 residues: CSVEERSGRQNEQFF. The DNA for the CDR3 is TGCAGCGTTGAAGAGAGGTCAGGGCGGCAGAATGAGCAGTTCTTC.

This clone was seen more than once but under ten times. The V call is TRBV5-1, the J call TRBJ1-2; D is possibly TRBD1 (5 bases). The V and J ends lost 1 base and 9 bases respectively, with 13 bases between them. Germline V CDR1 and CDR2: SGHRS, YFSETQ. There are 13 residues in the CDR3. The CDR3 bases are TGCGCCAGCAGCTTGCAAGGGGATCAAAGCTACACCTTC. Its translation: CASSLQGDQSYTF.

J is TRBJ2-1 and V is TRBV11-2; tentatively, D is TRBD1 (8 bases). The V gene's germline CDR1 is SGHAT and CDR2 FQNNGV. The V end was cut by 4 bases, the J end by 7 bases, with 20 bases between. There are 16 residues in the CDR3. The CDR3 sequence: CASSSGGGSRENEQFF. CDR3 sequence (DNA): TGTGCCAGCAGCTCAGGGGGCGGGAGTCGCGAAAATGAGCAGTTCTTC. Together with reference TRBV11-2 and TRBJ2-1, the CDR3 gives the full variable domain: EAGVAQSPRYKIIEKRQSVAFWCNPISGHATLYWYQQILGQGPKLLIQFQNNGVVDDSQLPKDRFSAERLKGVDSTLKIQPAKLEDSAVYLCASSSGGGSRENEQFFGPGTRLTVL.

J is TRBJ1-5 and V is TRBV2; D is uncertain. Looked up from germline, CDR1 is SNHLY and CDR2 is FYNNEI. The V and J ends lost 6 bases and 4 bases respectively, with 10 bases between them. This CDR3 contains 13 residues. The CDR3 protein is CASSLFGNQPQHF. CDR3 nucleotides: TGTGCCAGCAGCCTGTTCGGTAATCAGCCCCAGCATTTT.

In nucleotides, the CDR3 is TGTGCCAGCAGCTTAGTGACAAATTCACCCCTCCACTTT. Protein sequence: CASSLVTNSPLHF. The chain is built from TRBV11-2 and TRBJ1-6; the D is unclear. The CDR3 spans 13 residues. The germline CDR1 and CDR2 sequences are SGHAT and FQNNGV. The V end was cut by 1 base, the J end by 7 bases, with 5 bases between.

As to this clone: Different DNA sequences within this sample yield the same CDR3. The chain uses TRBV7-2 and TRBJ2-5, with TRBD2 matching 14 bases. J lost 1 base, V lost 3 bases, and 7 bases had no gene match. CDR3 length: 18 amino acids. Looked up from germline, CDR1 is SGHTA and CDR2 is FQGNSA. CDR3 sequence reads: CASSFGRLAGGAQETQYF. In DNA form, the CDR3 reads TGTGCCAGCAGCTTCGGGCGACTAGCGGGGGGGGCCCAAGAGACCCAGTACTTC.

V usage is TRBV30 and J usage is TRBJ1-2; no reliable D call. CDR1 and CDR2 (germline): GTSNPN, SVGIG (reference sequence). This CDR3 region has 10 residues. V lost 3 bases to trimming and J lost 6 bases, with 5 bases between them. The CDR3 DNA follows: TGTGCCTGGAGGGGGAATGGCTACACCTTC. The encoded protein is CAWRGNGYTF.

The V call is TRBV30, the J call TRBJ1-2; D unclear. CDR3 length: 13 residues. V lost 2 bases and J lost 4, with 11 bases in between. CDR1 is GTSNPN and CDR2 is SVGIG in the germline V gene (reference sequence). CDR3 sequence reads: CAWSMGFPYGYTF. The CDR3 coding sequence is TGTGCCTGGAGTATGGGTTTTCCCTATGGCTACACCTTC.

This clone was counted a single time. The rearrangement uses TRBV6-6 and TRBJ1-4; D is unresolved. Germline V gives CDR1 MNHNY, CDR2 SVGAGI (reference sequence). Deletions cut 6 bases from V and 2 bases from J, with 10 bases between. The CDR3 consists of 14 residues. DNA of the CDR3: TGTGCCAGCAGCCAACAACGCACTAATGAAAAACTGTTTTTT. It yields the protein CASSQQRTNEKLFF.